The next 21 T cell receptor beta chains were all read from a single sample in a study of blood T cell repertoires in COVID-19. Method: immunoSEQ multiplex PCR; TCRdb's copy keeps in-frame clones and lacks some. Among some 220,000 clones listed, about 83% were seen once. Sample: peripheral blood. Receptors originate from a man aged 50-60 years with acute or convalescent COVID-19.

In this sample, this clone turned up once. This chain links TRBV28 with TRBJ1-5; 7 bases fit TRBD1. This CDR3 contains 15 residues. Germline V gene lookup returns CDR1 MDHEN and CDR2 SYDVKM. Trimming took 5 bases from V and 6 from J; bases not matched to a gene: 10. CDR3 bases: TGTGCCAGCAGTCTTTCCTCAGGGGGATTTCAGCCCCAGCATTTT. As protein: CASSLSSGGFQPQHF.

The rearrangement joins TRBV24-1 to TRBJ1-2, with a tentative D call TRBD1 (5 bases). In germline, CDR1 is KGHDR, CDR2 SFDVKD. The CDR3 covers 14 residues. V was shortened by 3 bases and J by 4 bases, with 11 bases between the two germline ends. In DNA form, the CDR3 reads TGTGCCACCAGTGATCCCAGGGTTTCCTATGGCTACACCTTC. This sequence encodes CATSDPRVSYGYTF.

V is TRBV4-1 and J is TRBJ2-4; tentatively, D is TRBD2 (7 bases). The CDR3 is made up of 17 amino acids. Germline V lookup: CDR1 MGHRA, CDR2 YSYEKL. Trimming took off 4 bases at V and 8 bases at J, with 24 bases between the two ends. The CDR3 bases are TGCGCCAGCAGCCCCGAGGGGGGGGGAGTCGGTTGGGACATTCAGTACTTC. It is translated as CASSPEGGGVGWDIQYF.

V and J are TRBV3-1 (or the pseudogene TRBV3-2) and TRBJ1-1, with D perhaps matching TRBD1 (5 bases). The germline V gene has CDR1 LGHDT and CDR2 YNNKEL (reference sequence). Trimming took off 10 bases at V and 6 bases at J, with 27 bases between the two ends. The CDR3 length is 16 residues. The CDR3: CATKPDRGTGGAEAFF. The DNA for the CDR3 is TGTGCCACTAAACCCGATCGGGGGACCGGTGGCGCTGAAGCTTTCTTT.

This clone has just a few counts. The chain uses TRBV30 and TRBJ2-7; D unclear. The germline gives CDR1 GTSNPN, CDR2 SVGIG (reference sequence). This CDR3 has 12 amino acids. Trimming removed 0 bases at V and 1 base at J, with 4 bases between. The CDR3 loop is CAWSVSSYEQYF. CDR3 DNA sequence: TGTGCCTGGAGTGTATCGTCCTACGAGCAGTACTTC.

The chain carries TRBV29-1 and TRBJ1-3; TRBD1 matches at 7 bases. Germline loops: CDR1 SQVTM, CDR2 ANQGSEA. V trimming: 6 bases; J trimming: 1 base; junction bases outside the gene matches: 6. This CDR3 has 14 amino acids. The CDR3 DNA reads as TGCAGCGTCGGGACAGACTGGTCTGGAAACACCATATATTTT. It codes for CSVGTDWSGNTIYF.

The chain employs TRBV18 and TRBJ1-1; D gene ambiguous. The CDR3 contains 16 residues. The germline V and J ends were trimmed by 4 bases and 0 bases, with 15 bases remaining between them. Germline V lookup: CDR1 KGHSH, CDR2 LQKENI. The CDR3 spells CASSRTRETMNTEAFF. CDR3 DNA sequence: TGTGCCAGCTCACGAACGCGGGAAACCATGAACACTGAAGCTTTCTTT.

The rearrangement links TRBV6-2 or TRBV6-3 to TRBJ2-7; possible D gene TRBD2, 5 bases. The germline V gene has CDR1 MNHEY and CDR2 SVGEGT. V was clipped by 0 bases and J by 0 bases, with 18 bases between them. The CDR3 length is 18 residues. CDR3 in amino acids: CASSYSRLAGRNSYEQYF. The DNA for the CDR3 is TGTGCCAGCAGTTACTCGAGGCTAGCAGGAAGGAACTCCTACGAGCAGTACTTC.

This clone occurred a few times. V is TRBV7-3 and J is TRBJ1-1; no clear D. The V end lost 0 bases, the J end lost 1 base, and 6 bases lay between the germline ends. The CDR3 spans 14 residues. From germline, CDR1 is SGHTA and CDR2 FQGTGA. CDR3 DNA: TGTGCCAGCAGCTTAACGCACAGGAACACTGAAGCTTTCTTT. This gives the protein CASSLTHRNTEAFF.

As DNA, the CDR3 is TGTGCCAGCAGCTTCTCGCCGGGACAGGGGGATCCCACCATATATTTT. This translates into CASSFSPGQGDPTIYF. This chain uses TRBV7-2 with TRBJ1-3; the match to TRBD1 covers 11 bases. The CDR3 runs to 16 residues. Germline V gene data show CDR1 as SGHTA and CDR2 as FQGNSA. V shed 3 bases, J shed 9 bases, and the junction held 10 bases outside the gene matches. The full variable domain, its missing parts supplied by reference TRBV7-2 and TRBJ1-3, is GAGVSQSPSNKVTEKGKDVELRCDPISGHTALYWYRQSLGQGLEFLIYFQGNSAPDKSGLPSDRFSAERTGGSVSTLTIQRTQQEDSAVYLCASSFSPGQGDPTIYFGEGSWLTVV.

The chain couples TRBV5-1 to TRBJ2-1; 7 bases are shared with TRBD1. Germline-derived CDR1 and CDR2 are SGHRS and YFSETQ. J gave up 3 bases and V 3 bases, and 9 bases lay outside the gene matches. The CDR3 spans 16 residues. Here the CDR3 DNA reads TGCGCCAGCAGCTCGTTGTACGGGACAGTCTACAATGAGCAGTTCTTC. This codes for CASSSLYGTVYNEQFF.

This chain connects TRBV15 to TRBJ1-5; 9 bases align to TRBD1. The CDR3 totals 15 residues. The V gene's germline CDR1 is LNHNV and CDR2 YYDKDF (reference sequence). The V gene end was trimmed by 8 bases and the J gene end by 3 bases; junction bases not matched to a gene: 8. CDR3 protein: CATGHRDRDNQPQHF. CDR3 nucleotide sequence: TGTGCCACCGGCCACCGGGACAGGGACAATCAGCCCCAGCATTTT.

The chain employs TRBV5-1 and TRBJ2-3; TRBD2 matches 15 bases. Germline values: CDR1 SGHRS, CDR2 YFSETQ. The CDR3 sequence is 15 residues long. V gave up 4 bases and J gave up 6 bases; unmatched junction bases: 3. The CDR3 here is CASSPGTSGRDTQYF. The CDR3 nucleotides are TGCGCCAGCAGCCCCGGGACTAGCGGGAGGGATACGCAGTATTTT. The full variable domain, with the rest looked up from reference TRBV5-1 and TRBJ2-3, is KAGVTQTPRYLIKTRGQQVTLSCSPISGHRSVSWYQQTPGQGLQFLFEYFSETQRNKGNFPGRFSGRQFSNSRSEMNVSTLELGDSALYLCASSPGTSGRDTQYFGPGTRLTVL.

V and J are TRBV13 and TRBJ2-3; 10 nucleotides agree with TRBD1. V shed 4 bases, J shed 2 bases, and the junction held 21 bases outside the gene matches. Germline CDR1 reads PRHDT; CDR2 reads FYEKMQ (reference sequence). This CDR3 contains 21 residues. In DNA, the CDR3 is TGTGCCAGCAGCTCTCCATCTGGGACAGGGGAGAGGAGCGGCGACACAGATACGCAGTATTTT. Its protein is CASSSPSGTGERSGDTDTQYF.

The CDR3 sequence: CASSQGLVRPDTQYF. CDR3 coding DNA: TGTGCCAGCAGCCAAGGACTAGTTAGACCAGATACGCAGTATTTT. The rearrangement links TRBV7-3 to TRBJ2-3; 7 bases line up with TRBD2. Trimming cost V 5 bases and J 4 bases; bases outside gene matches: 9. There are 15 residues in the CDR3. Germline V gene lookup returns CDR1 SGHTA and CDR2 FQGTGA.

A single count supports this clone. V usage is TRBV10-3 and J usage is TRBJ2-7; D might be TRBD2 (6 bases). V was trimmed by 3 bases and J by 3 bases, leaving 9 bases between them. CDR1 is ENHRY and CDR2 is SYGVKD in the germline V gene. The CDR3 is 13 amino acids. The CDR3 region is CAISDREDYEQYF. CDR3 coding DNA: TGTGCCATCAGTGACAGGGAGGACTACGAGCAGTACTTC.

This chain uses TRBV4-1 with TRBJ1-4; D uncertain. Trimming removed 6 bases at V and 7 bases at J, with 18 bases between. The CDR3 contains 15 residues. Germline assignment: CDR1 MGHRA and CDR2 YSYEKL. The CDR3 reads CASRQSGGEGEKLFF. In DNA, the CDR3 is TGCGCCAGCAGACAAAGTGGCGGGGAGGGTGAAAAACTGTTTTTT.

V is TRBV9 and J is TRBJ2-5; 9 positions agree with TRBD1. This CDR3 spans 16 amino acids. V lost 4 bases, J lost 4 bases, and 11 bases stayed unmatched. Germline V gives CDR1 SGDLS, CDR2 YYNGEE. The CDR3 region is CASSPRIGTGLETQYF. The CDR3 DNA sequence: TGTGCCAGCAGCCCGAGGATCGGGACAGGGTTAGAGACCCAGTACTTC.

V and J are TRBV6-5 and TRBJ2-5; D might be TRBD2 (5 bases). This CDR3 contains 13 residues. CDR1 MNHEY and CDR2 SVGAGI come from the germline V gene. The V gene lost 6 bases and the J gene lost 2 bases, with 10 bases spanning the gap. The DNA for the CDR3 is TGTGCCAGCAGGATGAGCGGACAAGAGACCCAGTACTTC. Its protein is CASRMSGQETQYF.

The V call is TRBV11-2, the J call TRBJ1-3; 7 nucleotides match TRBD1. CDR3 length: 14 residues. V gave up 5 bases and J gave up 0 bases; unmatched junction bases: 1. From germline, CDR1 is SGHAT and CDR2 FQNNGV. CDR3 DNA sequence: TGTGCCAGCAGCCGACAGGGCTCTGGAAACACCATATATTTT. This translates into CASSRQGSGNTIYF.

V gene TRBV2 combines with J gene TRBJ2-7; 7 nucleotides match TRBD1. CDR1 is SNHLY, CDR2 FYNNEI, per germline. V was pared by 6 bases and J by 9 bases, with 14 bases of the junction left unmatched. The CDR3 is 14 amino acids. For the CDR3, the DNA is TGTGCCAGCAGGGGACAGCCATCCGCCTTCGGGCAGTACTTC. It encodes CASRGQPSAFGQYF. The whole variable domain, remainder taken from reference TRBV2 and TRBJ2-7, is EPEVTQTPSHQVTQMGQEVILRCVPISNHLYFYWYRQILGQKVEFLVSFYNNEISEKSEIFDDQFSVERPDGSNFTLKIRSTKLEDSAMYFCASRGQPSAFGQYFGPGTRLTVT.